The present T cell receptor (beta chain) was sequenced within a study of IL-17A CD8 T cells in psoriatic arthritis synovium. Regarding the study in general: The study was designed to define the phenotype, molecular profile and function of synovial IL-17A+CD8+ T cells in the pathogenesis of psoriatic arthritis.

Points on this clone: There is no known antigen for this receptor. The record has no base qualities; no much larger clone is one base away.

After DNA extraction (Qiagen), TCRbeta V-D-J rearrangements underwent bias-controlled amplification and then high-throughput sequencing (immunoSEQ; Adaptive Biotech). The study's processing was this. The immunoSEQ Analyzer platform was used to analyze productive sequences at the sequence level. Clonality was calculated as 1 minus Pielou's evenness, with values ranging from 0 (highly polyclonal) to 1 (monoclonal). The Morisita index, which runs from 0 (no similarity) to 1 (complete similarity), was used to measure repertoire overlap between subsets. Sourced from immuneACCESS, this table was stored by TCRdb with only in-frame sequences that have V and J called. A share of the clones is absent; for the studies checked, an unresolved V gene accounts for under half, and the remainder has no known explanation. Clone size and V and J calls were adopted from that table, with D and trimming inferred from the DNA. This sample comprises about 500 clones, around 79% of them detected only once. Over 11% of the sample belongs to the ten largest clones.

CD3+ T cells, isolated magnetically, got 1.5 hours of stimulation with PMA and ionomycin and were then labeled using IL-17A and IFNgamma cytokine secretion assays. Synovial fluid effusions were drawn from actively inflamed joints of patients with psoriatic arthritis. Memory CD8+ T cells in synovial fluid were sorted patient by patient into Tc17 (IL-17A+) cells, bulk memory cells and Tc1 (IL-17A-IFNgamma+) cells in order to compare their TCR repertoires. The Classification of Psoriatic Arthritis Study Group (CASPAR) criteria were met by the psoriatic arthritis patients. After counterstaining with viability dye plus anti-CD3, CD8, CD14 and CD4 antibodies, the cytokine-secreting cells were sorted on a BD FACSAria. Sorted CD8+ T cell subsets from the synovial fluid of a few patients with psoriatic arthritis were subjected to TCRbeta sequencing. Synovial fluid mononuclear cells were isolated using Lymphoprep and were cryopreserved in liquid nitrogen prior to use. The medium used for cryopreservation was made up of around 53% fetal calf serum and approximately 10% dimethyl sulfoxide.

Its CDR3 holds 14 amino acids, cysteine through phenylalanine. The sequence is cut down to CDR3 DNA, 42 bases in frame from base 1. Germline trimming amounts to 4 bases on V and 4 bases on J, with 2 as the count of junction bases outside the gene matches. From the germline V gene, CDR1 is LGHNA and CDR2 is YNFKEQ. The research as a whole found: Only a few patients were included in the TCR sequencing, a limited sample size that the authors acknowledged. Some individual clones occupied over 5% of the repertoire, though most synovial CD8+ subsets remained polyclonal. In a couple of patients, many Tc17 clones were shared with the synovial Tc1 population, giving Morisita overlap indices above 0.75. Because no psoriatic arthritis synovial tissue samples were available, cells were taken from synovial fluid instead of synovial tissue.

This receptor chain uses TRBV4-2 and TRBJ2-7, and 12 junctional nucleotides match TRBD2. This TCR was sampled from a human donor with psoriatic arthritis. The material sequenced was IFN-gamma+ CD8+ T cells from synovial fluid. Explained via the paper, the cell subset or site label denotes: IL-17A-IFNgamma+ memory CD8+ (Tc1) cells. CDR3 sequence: CASSPLAGGYEQYF. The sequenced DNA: TGTGCCAGCAGCCCGCTAGCGGGAGGGTACGAGCAGTACTTC.